This T cell receptor beta chain was found in a study of blood T cell repertoires in COVID-19. Overall study: Sources were T cells, B-cell-depleted T cells, or PBMCs; the material itself was cDNA or gDNA.

Profiling relied on immunoSEQ multiplex PCR, and the TCRdb table lists in-frame clones only, not all of them. The repertoire consists of approximately 400,000 clones, with about 91% occurring once and the leading ten covering roughly 12%. The CDR3 is made up of 14 amino acids. With 6 bases clipped from V and 5 bases from J, the junction kept 4 bases outside the gene matches. Germline V gene sequence: CDR1 MGHRA, CDR2 YSYEKL. The sequencing sample was made of peripheral blood. The chain combines TRBV4-1 with TRBJ1-4; TRBD1 aligns across 9 bases. The clonotype originates from a woman in her 50s with COVID-19, enrolled during active disease. This CDR3 reads CASRTTGGNEKLFF. The CDR3 region has the DNA TGCGCCAGCAGGACGACAGGGGGAAATGAAAAACTGTTTTTT.